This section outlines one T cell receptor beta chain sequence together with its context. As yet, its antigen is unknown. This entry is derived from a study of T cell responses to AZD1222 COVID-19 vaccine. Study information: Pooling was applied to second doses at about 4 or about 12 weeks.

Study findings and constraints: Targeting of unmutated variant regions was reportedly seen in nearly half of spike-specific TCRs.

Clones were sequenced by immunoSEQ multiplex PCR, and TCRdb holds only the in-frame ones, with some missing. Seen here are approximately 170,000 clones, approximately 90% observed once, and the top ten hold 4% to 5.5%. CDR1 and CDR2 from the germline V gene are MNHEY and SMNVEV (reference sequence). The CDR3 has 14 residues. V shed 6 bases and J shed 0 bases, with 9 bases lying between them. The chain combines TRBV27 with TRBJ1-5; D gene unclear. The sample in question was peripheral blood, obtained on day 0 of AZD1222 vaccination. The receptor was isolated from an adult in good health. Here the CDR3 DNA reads TGTGCCAGCAGGGGGATCTCTAGCAATCAGCCCCAGCATTTT. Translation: CASRGISSNQPQHF.